This T cell receptor (beta chain) derives from a study of blood T cell repertoires in COVID-19. For the study at large: Acute-phase and convalescent COVID-19 samples originated in the United States, Italy and Spain.

Seattle's enrolled individuals joined amid active infection and were then monitored longitudinally. Authors' methods: Amplified reference gene primers provided the basis for estimating nucleated cell counts. The data were produced by immunoSEQ multiplex PCR, yet TCRdb's version contains in-frame clones alone and is incomplete. V, J and clone size reflect that table, while D and trimming were determined from the DNA. The profile shows about 480,000 clones, 89% of them singletons. Germline CDR1 reads SQVTM; CDR2 reads ANQGSEA. Trimming removed 5 bases from V and 1 base from J; junction bases left unmatched: 8. This CDR3 is built from 16 residues.

Sample: peripheral blood. The source is a man between 18 and 35 years old with COVID-19, enrolled during active disease. The rearrangement links TRBV29-1 to TRBJ1-5; 10 positions match TRBD1. DNA of the CDR3: TGCAGCGTTCTCCGGGACAGGGGTGTAAGCAATCAGCCCCAGCATTTT. Its translation: CSVLRDRGVSNQPQHF.